The 16 T cell receptor beta chains presented below share a single source sample, sequenced in a study of CD8 T cells in Susac syndrome. After extraction with the RNeasy kit, about 0.45 to 1 ug of the RNA was reverse transcribed using random hexamers. TCRdb re-analysed the immunoSEQ multiplex PCR reads in MiXCR, keeping a single row per CDR3 protein. This sample has around 130,000 distinct CDR3 sequences, with roughly 96% found just once. The specimen sequenced was CD4+ T cells from PBMCs. These receptors originate from a human donor in good health.

This chain joins TRBV6-5 and TRBJ2-3, with D possibly TRBD2 on 5 matching bases. V was clipped by 2 bases and J by 5 bases, with 20 bases between them. This CDR3 region has 17 residues. Germline V gene sequence: CDR1 MNHEY, CDR2 SVGAGI. The chain's CDR3 is CASSYPEVWGAEDTQYF. In nucleotides, the CDR3 is TGTGCCAGCAGTTACCCTGAGGTTTGGGGAGCCGAAGATACGCAGTATTTT.

The rearrangement uses TRBV6-5 and TRBJ1-2; D uncertain. This CDR3 has 13 amino acids. The germline V gene encodes CDR1 MNHEY and CDR2 SVGAGI. V gave up 0 bases and J gave up 10 bases, with 12 bases separating them. The CDR3 DNA reads TGTGCCAGCAGTTACTCGGGAGGGTACCTCTACACCTTC. This gives the protein CASSYSGGYLYTF.

This chain links TRBV12-3 or TRBV12-4 with TRBJ2-5; D gene unclear. The CDR3 totals 11 residues. V gave up 5 bases and J gave up 3 bases, with 4 bases separating them. This CDR3 is CASSIKETQYF. CDR3 nucleotides: TGTGCCAGCAGTATCAAAGAGACCCAGTACTTC.

The chain has TRBV29-1 and TRBJ1-2; D uncertain. The CDR3 totals 13 residues. The V gene lost 0 bases and the J gene lost 8 bases, with 13 bases spanning the gap. CDR1 and CDR2 (germline): SQVTM, ANQGSEA. CDR3 in DNA: TGCAGCGTTGAAGATCTAGTAGGGTACGGCTACACCTTC. Translated, it gives CSVEDLVGYGYTF.

The chain carries TRBV4-2 and TRBJ2-5; TRBD2 agrees at 7 bases. After removal of 2 bases from V and 1 base from J, the junction contained 4 bases not matched to a gene. Germline assignment: CDR1 LGHNA and CDR2 YNFKEQ. The CDR3 length is 15 residues. The DNA for the CDR3 is TGTGCCAGCAGCCAAAGAGCGGGACTCCAAGAGACCCAGTACTTC. Amino acids: CASSQRAGLQETQYF.

The chain employs TRBV29-1 and TRBJ2-3; TRBD2 might be the D (7 bases). Germline V gives CDR1 SQVTM, CDR2 ANQGSEA. CDR3 length equals 16 residues. Trimming pared 6 bases from V and 0 bases from J, leaving 19 bases between. For the CDR3, the DNA is TGCAGCGTGGGGGGGGGCGGAGGTCGTAGCACAGATACGCAGTATTTT. Protein product: CSVGGGGGRSTDTQYF.

The CDR3 bases are TGTGCCAGTCGTTACTGGGAGAGCGGGGAGCTGTTTTTT. Amino acids: CASRYWESGELFF. The chain joins TRBV2 to TRBJ2-2, with D possibly matching TRBD2 (5 bases). V lost 9 bases to trimming and J lost 7 bases, with 15 bases between them. Per germline, CDR1 SNHLY and CDR2 FYNNEI. The CDR3 is 13 residues long.

The chain couples TRBV5-1 to TRBJ2-3; D might be TRBD2 (6 bases). The ends were cut back, 2 bases at V and 0 bases at J, with 10 bases in the middle. The CDR3 covers 15 residues. Germline CDR1 reads SGHRS; CDR2 reads YFSETQ. The CDR3, as DNA: TGCGCCAGCAGCTTCGACGGGAGAAGCACAGATACGCAGTATTTT. Protein product: CASSFDGRSTDTQYF.

As for this clonotype: Relative to the germline gene, one junction end is altered; a read error may explain this. The gene calls are TRBV19 and TRBJ1-5, with a tentative D call TRBD1 (5 bases). There are 19 residues in the CDR3. Germline loops: CDR1 LNHDA, CDR2 SQIVND (reference sequence). CDR3: CASSILRVGRFSSDQPQHF. CDR3 nucleotides: TGTGCCAGTAGTATTCTCAGGGTTGGTCGGTTTAGTAGCGATCAGCCCCAGCATTTT. Together with reference TRBV19 and TRBJ1-5, the CDR3 gives the full variable domain: DGGITQSPKYLFRKEGQNVTLSCEQNLNHDAMYWYRQDPGQGLRLIYYSQIVNDFQKGDIAEGYSVSREKKESFPLTVTSAQKNPTAFYLCASSILRVGRFSSDQPQHFGDGTRLSIL.

The CDR3 nucleotides read TGCGCCAGCAGCTTGGCCGGGAGAGATAGCAATCAGCCCCAGCATTTT. Protein sequence: CASSLAGRDSNQPQHF. The J gene is TRBJ1-5, the V gene TRBV5-1; no clear D gene. CDR3 size: 16 residues. Trimming stripped 0 bases from V and 0 bases from J, with 10 bases between. Germline CDR1 SGHRS, CDR2 YFSETQ.

The rearrangement uses TRBV27 and TRBJ1-2; TRBD1 is a possible D gene (6 bases). CDR1 is MNHEY, CDR2 SMNVEV, per germline (reference sequence). The CDR3 runs 12 residues. V lost 6 bases, J lost 8 bases, and 13 bases lay in between. The CDR3 bases are TGTGCCAGCAGGTCAGGGGAGTGGGGCTACACCTTC. Amino acids: CASRSGEWGYTF.

This chain connects TRBV7-2 to TRBJ2-4, with a weak D call TRBD2 (6 bases). V was cut by 8 bases and J by 1 base, with 12 bases left in between. Per germline, CDR1 SGHTA and CDR2 FQGNSA. CDR3 length: 14 amino acids. CDR3: CASAEGGAKNIQYF. The CDR3 coding sequence is TGTGCCAGCGCGGAGGGCGGGGCCAAAAACATTCAGTACTTC.

V and J are TRBV30 and TRBJ1-5, with 8 bases identical to TRBD1. The germline gives CDR1 GTSNPN, CDR2 SVGIG (reference sequence). CDR3 length: 13 amino acids. V lost 7 bases to trimming and J lost 4 bases; unmatched junction nucleotides: 6. This CDR3 is CAYRTGMNQPQHF. The CDR3 DNA sequence: TGTGCCTACCGGACAGGGATGAATCAGCCCCAGCATTTT.

The chain links TRBV18 to TRBJ1-4, with TRBD1 identical over 7 bases. Per germline, CDR1 KGHSH and CDR2 LQKENI. CDR3 size: 13 residues. After removal of 8 bases from V and 6 bases from J, the junction contained 6 bases not matched to a gene. CDR3 nucleotide sequence: TGTGCCAGCCGACAGGGAGGGGATGAAAAACTGTTTTTT. Its translation is CASRQGGDEKLFF.

This chain connects TRBV24-1 to TRBJ2-5; TRBD1 matches at 10 bases. CDR3 length: 16 amino acids. Trimming took 3 bases from V and 5 from J; bases not matched to a gene: 8. CDR1 is KGHDR, CDR2 SFDVKD, per germline. The chain's CDR3 is CATSDRPGQGRETQYF. CDR3 nucleotide sequence: TGTGCCACCAGTGATAGACCGGGACAGGGGCGCGAGACCCAGTACTTC.

This chain links TRBV6-5 with TRBJ2-7; the D gene is possibly TRBD1 (7 bases). This CDR3 has 16 residues. The germline gives CDR1 MNHEY, CDR2 SVGAGI. Deletions cut 4 bases from V and 3 bases from J, with 19 bases between. The CDR3, as DNA: TGTGCCAGCAGTTTACACCCTAGACAGGGAGGCTACGAGCAGTACTTC. It translates to CASSLHPRQGGYEQYF.